Sequencing of this TCR beta chain was carried out in a study of control samples from healthy donors and cancer patients. The CDR3 totals 14 residues. CDR1 and CDR2 from the germline V gene are MDHEN and SYDVKM. Trimming cost V 2 bases and J 1 base, with 8 bases left between them. TCRdb keeps only in-frame clones here, not all; method: immunoSEQ multiplex PCR. Here the sample spans 150,000 or so clones, approximately 94% being singletons. This rearrangement joins TRBV28 to TRBJ1-1; D call uncertain. This receptor was obtained from a middle-aged man in good health. Sequenced input: blood. The CDR3 sequence is CASSLGQANTEAFF. The DNA of the CDR3 is TGTGCCAGCAGTTTAGGCCAGGCGAACACTGAAGCTTTCTTT.